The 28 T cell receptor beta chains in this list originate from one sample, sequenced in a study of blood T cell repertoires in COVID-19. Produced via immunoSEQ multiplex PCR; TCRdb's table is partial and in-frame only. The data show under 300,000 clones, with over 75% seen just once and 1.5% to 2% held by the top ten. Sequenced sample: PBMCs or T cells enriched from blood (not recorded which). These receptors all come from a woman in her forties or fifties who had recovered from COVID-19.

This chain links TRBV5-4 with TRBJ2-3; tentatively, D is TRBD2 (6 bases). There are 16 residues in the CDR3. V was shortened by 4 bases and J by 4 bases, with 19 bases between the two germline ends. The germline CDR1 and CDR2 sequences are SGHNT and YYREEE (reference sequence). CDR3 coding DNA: TGTGCCAGCAGCCCCCCAAGCGGGTTCCATCCAGATACGCAGTATTTT. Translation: CASSPPSGFHPDTQYF.

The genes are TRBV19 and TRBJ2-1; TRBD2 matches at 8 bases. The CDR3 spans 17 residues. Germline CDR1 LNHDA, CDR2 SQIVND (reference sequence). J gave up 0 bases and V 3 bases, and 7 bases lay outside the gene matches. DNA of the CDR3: TGTGCCAGTAGTATTTTAACGGGAGGGCCCTCCTACAATGAGCAGTTCTTC. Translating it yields CASSILTGGPSYNEQFF.

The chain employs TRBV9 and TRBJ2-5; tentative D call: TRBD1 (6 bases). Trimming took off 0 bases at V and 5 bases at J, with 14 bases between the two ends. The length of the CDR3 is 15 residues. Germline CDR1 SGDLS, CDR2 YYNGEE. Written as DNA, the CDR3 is TGTGCCAGCAGCGTAGCAGACAGGTCCGGGGAGACCCAGTACTTC. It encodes CASSVADRSGETQYF.

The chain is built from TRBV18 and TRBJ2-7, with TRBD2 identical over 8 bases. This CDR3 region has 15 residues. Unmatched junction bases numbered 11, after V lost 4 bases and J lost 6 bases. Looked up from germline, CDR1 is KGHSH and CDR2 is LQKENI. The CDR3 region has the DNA TGTGCCAGCTCACTGAATGCCGGGACTAGTCGCGAGCAGTACTTC. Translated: CASSLNAGTSREQYF. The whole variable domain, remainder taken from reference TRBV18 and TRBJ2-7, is NAGVMQNPRHLVRRRGQEARLRCSPMKGHSHVYWYRQLPEEGLKFMVYLQKENIIDESGMPKERFSAEFPKEGPSILRIQQVVRGDSAAYFCASSLNAGTSREQYFGPGTRLTVT.

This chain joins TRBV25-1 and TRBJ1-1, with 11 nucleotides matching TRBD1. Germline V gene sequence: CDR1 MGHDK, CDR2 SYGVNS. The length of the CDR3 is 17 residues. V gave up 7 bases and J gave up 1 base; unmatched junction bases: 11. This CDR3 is CASTPVPGQGGNTEAFF. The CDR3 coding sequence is TGTGCCAGCACTCCAGTCCCGGGACAGGGGGGGAACACTGAAGCTTTCTTT.

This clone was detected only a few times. The CDR3 is CAISENSGGEQFF. CDR3 DNA: TGTGCCATCAGTGAGAACTCCGGGGGTGAGCAGTTCTTC. The chain has TRBV10-3 and TRBJ2-1; D is perhaps TRBD2 (6 bases). The germline CDR1 and CDR2 sequences are ENHRY and SYGVKD. With 2 bases removed from V and 9 bases from J, the gap between germline ends came to 11 bases. The CDR3 extends over 13 amino acids.

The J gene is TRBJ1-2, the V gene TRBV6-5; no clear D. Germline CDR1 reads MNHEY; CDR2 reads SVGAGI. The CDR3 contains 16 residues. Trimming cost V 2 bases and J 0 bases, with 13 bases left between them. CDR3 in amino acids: CASSYGSRISNYGYTF. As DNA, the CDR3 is TGTGCCAGCAGTTACGGGTCCAGGATCTCTAACTATGGCTACACCTTC.

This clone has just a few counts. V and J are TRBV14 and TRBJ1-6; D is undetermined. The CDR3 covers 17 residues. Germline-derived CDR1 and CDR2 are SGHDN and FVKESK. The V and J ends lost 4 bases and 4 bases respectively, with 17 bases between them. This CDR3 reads CASSPSYWAGYNSPLHF. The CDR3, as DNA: TGTGCCAGCAGCCCTTCCTATTGGGCAGGTTATAATTCACCCCTCCACTTT. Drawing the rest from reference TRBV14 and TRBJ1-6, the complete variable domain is EAGVTQFPSHSVIEKGQTVTLRCDPISGHDNLYWYRRVMGKEIKFLLHFVKESKQDESGMPNNRFLAERTGGTYSTLKVQPAELEDSGVYFCASSPSYWAGYNSPLHFGNGTRLTVT.

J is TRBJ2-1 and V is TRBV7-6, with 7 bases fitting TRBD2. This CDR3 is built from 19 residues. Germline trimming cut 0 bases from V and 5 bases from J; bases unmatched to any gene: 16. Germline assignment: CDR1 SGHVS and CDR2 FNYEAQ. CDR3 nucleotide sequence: TGTGCCAGCAGCTTAGCGGGCGGCTATTTGGCGGGAGAAAACAATGAGCAGTTCTTC. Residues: CASSLAGGYLAGENNEQFF.

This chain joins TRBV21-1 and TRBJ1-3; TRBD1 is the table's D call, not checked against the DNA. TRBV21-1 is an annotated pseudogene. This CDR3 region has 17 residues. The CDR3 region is CASSKEGRSGTGNTIYF. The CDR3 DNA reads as TGTGCCAGCAGCAAAGAGGGGCGGAGTGGAACTGGAAACACCATATATTTT.

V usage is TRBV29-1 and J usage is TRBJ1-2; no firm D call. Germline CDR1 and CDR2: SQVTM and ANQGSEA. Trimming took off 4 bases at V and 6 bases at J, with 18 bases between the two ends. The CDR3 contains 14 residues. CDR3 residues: CSVGLRLSGDGYTF. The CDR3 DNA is TGCAGCGTTGGCTTGCGCCTCTCCGGGGATGGCTACACCTTC.

In nucleotides, the CDR3 is TGTGCCAGCATGCCCACGGATGAGCAGTTCTTC. It yields the protein CASMPTDEQFF. This chain links TRBV21-1 with TRBJ2-1; the table's D call, TRBD2, was not checked against the DNA. TRBV21-1 constitutes a pseudogene. The CDR3 is 11 residues long.

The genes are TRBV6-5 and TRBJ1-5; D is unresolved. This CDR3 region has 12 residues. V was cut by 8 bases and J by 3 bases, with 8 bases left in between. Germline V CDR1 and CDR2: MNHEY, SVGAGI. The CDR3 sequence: CASGGPNQPQHF. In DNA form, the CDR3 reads TGTGCCAGCGGCGGGCCCAATCAGCCCCAGCATTTT.

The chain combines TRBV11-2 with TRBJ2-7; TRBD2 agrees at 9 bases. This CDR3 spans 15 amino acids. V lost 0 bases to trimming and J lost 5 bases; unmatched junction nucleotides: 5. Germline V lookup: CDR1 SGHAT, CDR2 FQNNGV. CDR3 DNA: TGTGCCAGCAGCTTAGAGGGACTAGCTTATAACGAGCAGTACTTC. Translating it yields CASSLEGLAYNEQYF.

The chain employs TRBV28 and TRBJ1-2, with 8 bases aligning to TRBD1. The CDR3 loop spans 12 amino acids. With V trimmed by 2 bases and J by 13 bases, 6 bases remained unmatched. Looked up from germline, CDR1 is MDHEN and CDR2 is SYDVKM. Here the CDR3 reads CASSLGQGAGTF. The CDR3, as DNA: TGTGCCAGCAGTTTAGGGCAGGGGGCCGGCACCTTC.

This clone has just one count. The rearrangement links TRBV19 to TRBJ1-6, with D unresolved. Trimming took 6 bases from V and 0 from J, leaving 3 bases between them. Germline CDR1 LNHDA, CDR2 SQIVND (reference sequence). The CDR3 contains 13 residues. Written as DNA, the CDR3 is TGTGCCAGTAGCAGCTCCTATAATTCACCCCTCCACTTT. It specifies CASSSSYNSPLHF.

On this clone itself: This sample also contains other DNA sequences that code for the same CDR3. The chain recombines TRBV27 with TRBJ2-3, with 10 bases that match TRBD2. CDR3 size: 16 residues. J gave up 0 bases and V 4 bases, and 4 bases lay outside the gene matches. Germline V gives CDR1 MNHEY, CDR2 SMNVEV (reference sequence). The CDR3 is CASSSWTSGSTDTQYF. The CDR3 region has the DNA TGTGCCAGCAGTTCATGGACTAGCGGAAGCACAGATACGCAGTATTTT.

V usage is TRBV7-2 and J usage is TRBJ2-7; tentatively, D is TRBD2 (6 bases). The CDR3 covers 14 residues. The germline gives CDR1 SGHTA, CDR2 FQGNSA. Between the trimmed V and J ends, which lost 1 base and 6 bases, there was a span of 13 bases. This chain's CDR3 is CASSLERSGVEQYF. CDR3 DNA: TGTGCCAGCAGCTTAGAGCGATCGGGAGTCGAGCAGTACTTC.

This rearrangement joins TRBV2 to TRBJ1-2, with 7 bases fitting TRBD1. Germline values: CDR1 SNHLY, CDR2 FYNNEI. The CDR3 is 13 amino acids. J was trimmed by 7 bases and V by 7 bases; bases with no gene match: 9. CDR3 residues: CASIRQGLGGYTF. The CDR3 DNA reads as TGTGCCAGCATTAGACAGGGCCTTGGTGGCTACACCTTC. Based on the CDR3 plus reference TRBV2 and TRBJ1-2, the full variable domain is EPEVTQTPSHQVTQMGQEVILRCVPISNHLYFYWYRQILGQKVEFLVSFYNNEISEKSEIFDDQFSVERPDGSNFTLKIRSTKLEDSAMYFCASIRQGLGGYTFGSGTRLTVV.

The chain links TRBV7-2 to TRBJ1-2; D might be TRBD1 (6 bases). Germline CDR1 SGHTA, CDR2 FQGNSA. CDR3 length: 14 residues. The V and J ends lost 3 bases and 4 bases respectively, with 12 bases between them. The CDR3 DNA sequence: TGTGCCAGCAGCTTTGCAGGGGCCGTCTATGGCTACACCTTC. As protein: CASSFAGAVYGYTF.

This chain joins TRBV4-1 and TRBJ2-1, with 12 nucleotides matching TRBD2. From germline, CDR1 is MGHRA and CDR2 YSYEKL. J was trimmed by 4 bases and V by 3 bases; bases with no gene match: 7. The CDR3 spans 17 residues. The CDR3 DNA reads TGCGCCAGCAGCCAGACTAGCGGGAGAGGGTGGTACAATGAGCAGTTCTTC. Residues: CASSQTSGRGWYNEQFF.

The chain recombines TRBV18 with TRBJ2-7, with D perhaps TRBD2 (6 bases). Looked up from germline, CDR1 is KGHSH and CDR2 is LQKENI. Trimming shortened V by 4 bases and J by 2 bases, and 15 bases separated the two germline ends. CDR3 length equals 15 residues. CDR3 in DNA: TGTGCCAGCTCACACCGGGACTTAGGGACCTACGAGCAGTACTTC. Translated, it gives CASSHRDLGTYEQYF.

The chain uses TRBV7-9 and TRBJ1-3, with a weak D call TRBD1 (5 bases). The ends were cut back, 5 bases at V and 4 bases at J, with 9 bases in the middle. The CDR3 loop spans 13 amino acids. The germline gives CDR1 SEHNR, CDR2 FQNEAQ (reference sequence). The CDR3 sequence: CASSRTRGNTIYF. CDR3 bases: TGTGCCAGCAGCCGGACAAGGGGAAACACCATATATTTT. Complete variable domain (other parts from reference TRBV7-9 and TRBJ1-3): DTGVSQNPRHKITKRGQNVTFRCDPISEHNRLYWYRQTLGQGPEFLTYFQNEAQLEKSRLLSDRFSAERPKGSFSTLEIQRTEQGDSAMYLCASSRTRGNTIYFGEGSWLTVV.

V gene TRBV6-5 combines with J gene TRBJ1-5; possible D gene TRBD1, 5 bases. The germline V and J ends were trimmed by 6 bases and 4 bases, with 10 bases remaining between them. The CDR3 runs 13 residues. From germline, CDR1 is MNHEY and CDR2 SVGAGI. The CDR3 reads CASSSTENQPQHF. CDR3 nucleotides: TGTGCCAGCAGCTCGACAGAAAATCAGCCCCAGCATTTT.

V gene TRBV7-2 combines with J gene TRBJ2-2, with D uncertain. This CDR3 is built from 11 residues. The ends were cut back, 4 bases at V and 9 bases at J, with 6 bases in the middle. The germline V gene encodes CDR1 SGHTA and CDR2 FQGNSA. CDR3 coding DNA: TGTGCCAGCAGCTCCCAGAGGGAGCTGTTTTTT. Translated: CASSSQRELFF.

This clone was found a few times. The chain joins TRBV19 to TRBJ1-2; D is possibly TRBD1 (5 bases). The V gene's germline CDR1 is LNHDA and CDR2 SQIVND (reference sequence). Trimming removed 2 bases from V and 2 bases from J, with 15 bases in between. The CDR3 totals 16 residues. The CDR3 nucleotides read TGTGCCAGTAGTATAAGTCGGGCGCGACAGAACTATGGCTACACCTTC. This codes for CASSISRARQNYGYTF.

CDR3 amino acids: CASAPPSFEQFF. The CDR3 region has the DNA TGTGCCAGCGCACCCCCTAGTTTTGAGCAGTTCTTC. The chain couples TRBV28 to TRBJ2-1, with unresolved D. Germline CDR1 reads MDHEN; CDR2 reads SYDVKM. Trimming pared 8 bases from V and 9 bases from J, leaving 14 bases between. The CDR3 has 12 amino acids. Full variable domain (rest looked up from reference TRBV28 and TRBJ2-1): DVKVTQSSRYLVKRTGEKVFLECVQDMDHENMFWYRQDPGLGLRLIYFSYDVKMKEKGDIPEGYSVSREKKERFSLILESASTNQTSMYLCASAPPSFEQFFGPGTRLTVL.

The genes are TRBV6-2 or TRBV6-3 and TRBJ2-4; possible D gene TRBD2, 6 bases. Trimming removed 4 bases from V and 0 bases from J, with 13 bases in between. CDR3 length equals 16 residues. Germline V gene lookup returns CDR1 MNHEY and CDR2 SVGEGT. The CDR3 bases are TGTGCCAGCAGTTCCCCGGGGGTGGTAGCCAAAAACATTCAGTACTTC. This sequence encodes CASSSPGVVAKNIQYF.